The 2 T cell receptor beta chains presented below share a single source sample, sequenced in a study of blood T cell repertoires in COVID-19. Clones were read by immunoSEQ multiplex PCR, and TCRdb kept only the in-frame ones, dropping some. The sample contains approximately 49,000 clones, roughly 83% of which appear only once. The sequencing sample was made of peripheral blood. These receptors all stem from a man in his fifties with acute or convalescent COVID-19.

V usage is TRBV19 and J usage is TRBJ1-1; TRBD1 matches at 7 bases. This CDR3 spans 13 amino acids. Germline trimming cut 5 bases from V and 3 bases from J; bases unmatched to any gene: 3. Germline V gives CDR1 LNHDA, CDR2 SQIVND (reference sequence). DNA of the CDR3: TGTGCCAGTAGTCGCAGGGGGGACACTGAAGCTTTCTTT. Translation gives CASSRRGDTEAFF.

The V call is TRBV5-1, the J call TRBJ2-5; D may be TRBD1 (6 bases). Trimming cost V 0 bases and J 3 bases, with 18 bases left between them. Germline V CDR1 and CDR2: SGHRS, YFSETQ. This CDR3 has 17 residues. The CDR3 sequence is CASSLGTRQVGEETQYF. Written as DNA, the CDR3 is TGCGCCAGCAGCTTGGGTACCCGACAGGTGGGGGAAGAGACCCAGTACTTC.